This T cell receptor (beta chain) was retrieved from a study of T cell responses to AZD1222 COVID-19 vaccine. The germline CDR1 and CDR2 sequences are SGHTA and FQGTGA. J gave up 2 bases and V 4 bases, and 7 bases lay outside the gene matches. This CDR3 region has 15 residues. The assay was immunoSEQ multiplex PCR, and TCRdb's table has in-frame clones only and misses some. This table has 65,000 to 90,000 clones, 70% to 90% appearing once. The receptor's source is an adult in good health. The material sequenced was peripheral blood, taken on day 0 of AZD1222 vaccination. This chain uses TRBV7-3 with TRBJ2-7; 8 bases align to TRBD1. The CDR3 bases are TGTGCCAGCAGCTCCCGCAGGGGGCCGACCTACGAGCAGTACTTC. It specifies CASSSRRGPTYEQYF.